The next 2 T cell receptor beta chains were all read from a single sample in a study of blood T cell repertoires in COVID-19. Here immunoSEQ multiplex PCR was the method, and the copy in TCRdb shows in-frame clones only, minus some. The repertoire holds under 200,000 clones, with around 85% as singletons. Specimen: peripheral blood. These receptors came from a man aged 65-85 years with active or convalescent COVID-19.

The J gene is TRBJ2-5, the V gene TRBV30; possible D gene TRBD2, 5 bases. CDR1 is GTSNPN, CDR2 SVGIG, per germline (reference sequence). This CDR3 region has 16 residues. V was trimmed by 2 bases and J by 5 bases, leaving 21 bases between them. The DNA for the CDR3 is TGTGCCTGGAGTCCCTCATTCCGAGGGCCCGCTGAGACCCAGTACTTC. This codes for CAWSPSFRGPAETQYF. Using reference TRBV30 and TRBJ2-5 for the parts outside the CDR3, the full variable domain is SQTIHQWPATLVQPVGSPLSLECTVEGTSNPNLYWYRQAAGRGLQLLFYSVGIGQISSEVPQNLSASRPQDRQFILSSKKLLLSDSGFYLCAWSPSFRGPAETQYFGPGTRLLVL.

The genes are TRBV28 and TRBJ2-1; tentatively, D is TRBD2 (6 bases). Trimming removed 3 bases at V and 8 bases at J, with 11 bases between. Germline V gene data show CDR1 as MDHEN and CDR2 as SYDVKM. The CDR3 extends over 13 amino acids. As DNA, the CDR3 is TGTGCCAGCAGTTTCCCCGGGAGCGATGAGCAGTTCTTC. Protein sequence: CASSFPGSDEQFF.